Below, 18 T cell receptor beta chains from the same sample are listed, as sequenced in a study of blood T cell repertoires in COVID-19 (dated by TCRdb to the early 2020s). Library method: the immunoSEQ multiplex PCR assay. TCRdb mirrors the immuneACCESS table, restricted to in-frame sequences. Some clones are absent from its copies; in checked studies, under half trace to an unresolved V gene, and the reason for the others is unknown. Present in this sample are about 60,000 clones, roughly nine tenths of which were seen just once. The ten largest clones take up approximately 7.5% of the sample. The sample was peripheral blood. These receptors were taken from a human donor in a cohort sampled during active COVID-19.

The chain joins TRBV28 to TRBJ2-7, with TRBD2 matching over 8 bases. This CDR3 is built from 14 residues. Trimming at V came to 5 bases and at J to 5 bases, leaving 8 bases not matched to a gene. CDR1 and CDR2 from the germline V gene are MDHEN and SYDVKM. The CDR3, as DNA: TGTGCCAGCAGTCCGAGCGGGAGACCCCACGAGCAGTACTTC. Its translation: CASSPSGRPHEQYF. Full variable domain (remainder filled in from reference TRBV28 and TRBJ2-7): DVKVTQSSRYLVKRTGEKVFLECVQDMDHENMFWYRQDPGLGLRLIYFSYDVKMKEKGDIPEGYSVSREKKERFSLILESASTNQTSMYLCASSPSGRPHEQYFGPGTRLTVT.

The chain recombines TRBV7-2 with TRBJ2-6; possibly TRBD1 for D (6 bases). V was shortened by 5 bases and J by 4 bases, with 12 bases between the two germline ends. There are 15 residues in the CDR3. Per the germline V gene, CDR1 is SGHTA and CDR2 is FQGNSA. Here the CDR3 DNA reads TGTGCCAGCAGCCAGCGGACAGCGGGGGCCAACGTCCTGACTTTC. Protein sequence: CASSQRTAGANVLTF.

The chain combines TRBV21-1 with TRBJ2-1; the D call TRBD2 from the table was never checked on the DNA. TRBV21-1 counts as a pseudogene. CDR3 size: 16 residues. CDR3 residues: CASSAMGGGRAPTQFF. CDR3 nucleotide sequence: TGTGCCAGCAGCGCCATGGGGGGCGGGAGGGCCCCCACGCAGTTCTTC.

This sequence joins TRBV18 and TRBJ1-5, with D possibly matching TRBD1 (6 bases). This CDR3 is 14 amino acids long. The V and J ends lost 6 bases and 4 bases respectively, with 13 bases between them. Germline values: CDR1 KGHSH, CDR2 LQKENI. The chain's CDR3 is CASSEGHSNQPQHF. CDR3 DNA: TGTGCCAGCTCCGAGGGACACTCGAATCAGCCCCAGCATTTT.

The rearrangement links TRBV7-2 to TRBJ2-7, with 7 bases fitting TRBD2. The CDR3 sequence is 14 residues long. Germline V gene lookup returns CDR1 SGHTA and CDR2 FQGNSA. V lost 1 base to trimming and J lost 3 bases; unmatched junction nucleotides: 3. This CDR3 reads CASSLDPGGYEQYF. The CDR3 coding sequence is TGTGCCAGCAGCTTAGATCCGGGAGGCTACGAGCAGTACTTC.

This chain joins TRBV5-4 and TRBJ2-1, with D tentatively TRBD2 (5 bases). The CDR3 runs 14 residues. V was cut by 1 base and J by 3 bases, with 8 bases left in between. Germline CDR1 and CDR2: SGHNT and YYREEE (reference sequence). The CDR3 here is CASSLNGIYNEQFF. The CDR3 DNA reads as TGTGCCAGCAGCTTGAACGGGATCTACAATGAGCAGTTCTTC.

The chain couples TRBV4-3 to TRBJ1-5; D gene ambiguous. The length of the CDR3 is 13 residues. V was trimmed by 2 bases and J by 2 bases, leaving 4 bases between them. Germline V gene sequence: CDR1 LGHNA, CDR2 YSLEER. CDR3: CASSQTGNQPQHF. CDR3 DNA sequence: TGCGCCAGCAGCCAAACAGGCAATCAGCCCCAGCATTTT.

The V call is TRBV19, the J call TRBJ1-6, with unresolved D. The CDR3 has 16 residues. Deletions cut 2 bases from V and 6 bases from J, with 14 bases between. Per germline, CDR1 LNHDA and CDR2 SQIVND (reference sequence). The CDR3 DNA is TGTGCCAGTAGTATACCCAGGCCGTCCAGTAATTCACCCCTCCACTTT. Protein sequence: CASSIPRPSSNSPLHF. Based on the CDR3 plus reference TRBV19 and TRBJ1-6, the full variable domain is DGGITQSPKYLFRKEGQNVTLSCEQNLNHDAMYWYRQDPGQGLRLIYYSQIVNDFQKGDIAEGYSVSREKKESFPLTVTSAQKNPTAFYLCASSIPRPSSNSPLHFGNGTRLTVT.

This chain connects TRBV5-1 to TRBJ2-7; D remains ambiguous. The CDR3 has 12 amino acids. Germline assignment: CDR1 SGHRS and CDR2 YFSETQ. Trimming took 4 bases from V and 6 from J, leaving 11 bases between them. CDR3 nucleotides: TGCGCCAGCAGCCCTCAGGCAGGCGAGCAGTACTTC. It codes for CASSPQAGEQYF.

A few counts support this clone. V is TRBV3-1 (or the pseudogene TRBV3-2) and J is TRBJ1-6; D ambiguous. Trimming pared 4 bases from V and 2 bases from J, leaving 9 bases between. Germline-derived CDR1 and CDR2 are LGHDT and YNNKEL (reference sequence). The CDR3 consists of 15 residues. The CDR3 is CASSPAPTYNSPLHF. The CDR3 DNA reads as TGTGCCAGCAGCCCTGCGCCGACCTATAATTCACCCCTCCACTTT.

This clone appeared a single time. The chain couples TRBV29-1 to TRBJ1-1, with D possibly TRBD1 on 5 matching bases. There are 14 residues in the CDR3. The germline V gene encodes CDR1 SQVTM and CDR2 ANQGSEA. Trimming left V 0 bases short and J 0 bases short, with 8 bases between. CDR3 amino acids: CSVEEQDMNTEAFF. Here the CDR3 DNA reads TGCAGCGTTGAAGAACAGGACATGAACACTGAAGCTTTCTTT.

The sample holds one count of this clone. The rearrangement links TRBV29-1 to TRBJ1-1, with D possibly TRBD1 on 6 matching bases. The V and J ends lost 1 base and 6 bases respectively, with 9 bases between them. The CDR3 runs 12 residues. CDR1 and CDR2 from the germline V gene are SQVTM and ANQGSEA. The CDR3 DNA reads as TGCAGCGTTGAAGGTGGGGGCCCTGAAGCTTTCTTT. The encoded protein is CSVEGGGPEAFF. Supplemented by reference TRBV29-1 and TRBJ1-1, the full variable domain reads SAVISQKPSRDICQRGTSLTIQCQVDSQVTMMFWYRQQPGQSLTLIATANQGSEATYESGFVIDKFPISRPNLTFSTLTVSNMSPEDSSIYLCSVEGGGPEAFFGQGTRLTVV.

The CDR3 sequence: CASSSPGGGNQPQHF. The DNA for the CDR3 is TGTGCCAGCAGTTCCCCAGGGGGAGGAAATCAGCCCCAGCATTTT. The V call is TRBV28, the J call TRBJ1-5; TRBD1 matches 7 bases. Losses at the gene ends were 4 bases for V and 4 bases for J; bases not matched to a gene: 7. CDR3 length: 15 residues. Germline-derived CDR1 and CDR2 are MDHEN and SYDVKM. The full variable domain, in which reference TRBV28 and TRBJ1-5 provide the parts outside the CDR3, is DVKVTQSSRYLVKRTGEKVFLECVQDMDHENMFWYRQDPGLGLRLIYFSYDVKMKEKGDIPEGYSVSREKKERFSLILESASTNQTSMYLCASSSPGGGNQPQHFGDGTRLSIL.

The chain recombines TRBV29-1 with TRBJ1-1, with 7 bases matching TRBD1. V lost 7 bases, J lost 1 base, and 9 bases stayed unmatched. The CDR3 is made up of 14 amino acids. Germline V gene lookup returns CDR1 SQVTM and CDR2 ANQGSEA. CDR3 DNA: TGCAGCGGGAGGGGGCCGTCATGGAACACTGAAGCTTTCTTT. This encodes CSGRGPSWNTEAFF.

V is TRBV2 and J is TRBJ1-4, with D perhaps TRBD1 (6 bases). The CDR3 length is 13 residues. V shed 8 bases and J shed 6 bases, with 13 bases lying between them. Germline lookup yields CDR1 SNHLY and CDR2 FYNNEI. CDR3 nucleotides: TGTGCCAGCTCTCAGGACAGACATGAAAAACTGTTTTTT. Translated, it gives CASSQDRHEKLFF.

This clone was recorded once. V and J are TRBV7-2 and TRBJ2-1, with TRBD2 matching over 8 bases. V lost 1 base, J lost 7 bases, and 9 bases stayed unmatched. The CDR3 extends over 16 amino acids. Germline values: CDR1 SGHTA, CDR2 FQGNSA. As DNA, the CDR3 is TGTGCCAGCAGCTTAGGGTCAGCGGGAGACGGGAATGAGCAGTTCTTC. This translates into CASSLGSAGDGNEQFF.

The J gene is TRBJ2-3, the V gene TRBV6-2 or TRBV6-3; tentatively, D is TRBD2 (6 bases). CDR1 is MNHEY and CDR2 is SVGEGT in the germline V gene. CDR3 size: 15 residues. V was cut by 2 bases and J by 0 bases, with 9 bases left in between. CDR3 in DNA: TGTGCCAGCAGTTACGACGCGGGGAGCACAGATACGCAGTATTTT. Encoded protein: CASSYDAGSTDTQYF.

The chain combines TRBV27 with TRBJ2-2, with 9 bases aligning to TRBD2. The trim removed 8 bases at V and 0 bases at J, leaving 7 bases unmatched. Germline V CDR1 and CDR2: MNHEY, SMNVEV (reference sequence). The CDR3 length is 16 residues. CDR3 bases: TGTGCCAGCGGTGCTAGCGGGACTTCGAACACCGGGGAGCTGTTTTTT. This sequence encodes CASGASGTSNTGELFF.